The clone carrying this T cell receptor beta chain was seen at least ten times. Antigen: not known. The sample belongs to a study of T cell repertoires in cytomegalovirus infection. The overall study: Matching HLA type, along with CMV infection, was indicated by public TCR beta signatures.

Trimming stripped 5 bases from V and 2 bases from J, with 8 bases between. The CDR3 extends over 13 amino acids. Germline CDR1 is SGHVS and CDR2 is FQNEAQ. TCRdb independently ran MiXCR on the reads; one entry per CDR3 protein. The sample yields some 350,000 distinct CDR3 sequences, 18% seen once. Findings of the study overall: There were carriers of CMV plus the relevant HLA, and cumulative public TCR beta family frequency identified them. Clonotype analysis showed dominance of the ex vivo response by HLA-C-restricted CMV-specific TCR beta clonotypes.

J is TRBJ2-3 and V is TRBV7-8; D unclear. The clonotype originates from a human donor in good health (CMV status not recorded). Some clones in this sample may be carry-over from other donors' samples. The specimen was PBMCs. The CDR3 loop reads CASSARPTDTQYF. In DNA form, the CDR3 reads TGTGCCAGCAGCGCGAGGCCCACAGATACGCAGTATTTT.